This T cell receptor beta chain appears in the sequencing data of a study of cytomegalovirus exposure and HLA in healthy donors. Trimming took 5 bases from V and 6 from J, leaving 9 bases between them. The CDR3 totals 11 residues. Germline V CDR1 and CDR2: SGHRS, YFSETQ. It was healthy bone marrow donors who served as donors. The table lists this clone with a few counts. What it binds is unknown. Use of 60 Vbeta and 13 Jbeta primers characterized the PCR. Profiled with immunoSEQ multiplex PCR; TCRdb holds only in-frame clones, not every one. Of under 150,000 clones in the sample, 82% are singletons; the top ten hold roughly 2.5%. The study, taken as a whole, reports: A later examination showed that TCR association rates differed by HLA locus, with DRB1 most and HLA-C fewest.

The chain combines TRBV5-1 with TRBJ2-7; D is undetermined. Sequencing was carried out using PBMCs. The TCR was taken from a woman aged 18-29 years in good health and CMV-seronegative. The CDR3 protein is CASRLSGEQYF. In nucleotides, the CDR3 is TGCGCCAGCAGGCTCTCAGGCGAGCAGTACTTC.